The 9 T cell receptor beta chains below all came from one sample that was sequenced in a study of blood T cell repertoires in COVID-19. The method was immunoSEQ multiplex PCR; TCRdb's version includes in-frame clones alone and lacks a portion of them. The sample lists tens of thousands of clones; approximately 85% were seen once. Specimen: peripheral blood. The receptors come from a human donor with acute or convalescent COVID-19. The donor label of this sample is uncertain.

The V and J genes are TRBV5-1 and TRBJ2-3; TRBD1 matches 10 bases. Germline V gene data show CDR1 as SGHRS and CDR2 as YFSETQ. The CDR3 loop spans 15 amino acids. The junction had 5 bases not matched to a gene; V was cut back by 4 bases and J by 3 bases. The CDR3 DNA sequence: TGCGCCAGCAGCCCCGGGACAGGGGTTACAGATACGCAGTATTTT. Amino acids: CASSPGTGVTDTQYF.

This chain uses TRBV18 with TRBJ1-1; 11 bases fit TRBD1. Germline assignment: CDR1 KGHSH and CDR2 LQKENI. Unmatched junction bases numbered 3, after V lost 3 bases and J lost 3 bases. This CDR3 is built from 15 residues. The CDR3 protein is CASSPGTGGDTEAFF. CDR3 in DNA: TGTGCCAGCTCACCTGGGACAGGGGGGGACACTGAAGCTTTCTTT.

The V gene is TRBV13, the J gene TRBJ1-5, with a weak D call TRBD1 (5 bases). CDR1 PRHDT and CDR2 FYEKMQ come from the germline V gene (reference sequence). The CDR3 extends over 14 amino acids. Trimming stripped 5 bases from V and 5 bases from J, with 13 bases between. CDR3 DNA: TGTGCCAGCAGCCAGGGAAGAGGACATCAGCCCCAGCATTTT. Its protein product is CASSQGRGHQPQHF.

The CDR3 loop is CASSQDRGYQFF. CDR3 DNA sequence: TGTGCCAGCAGCCAAGATCGGGGGTATCAGTTCTTC. The gene calls are TRBV3-1 (or the pseudogene TRBV3-2) and TRBJ2-1; tentative D call: TRBD2 (6 bases). CDR1 is LGHDT, CDR2 YNNKEL, per germline (reference sequence). This CDR3 contains 12 residues. V shed 0 bases and J shed 13 bases, with 10 bases lying between them.

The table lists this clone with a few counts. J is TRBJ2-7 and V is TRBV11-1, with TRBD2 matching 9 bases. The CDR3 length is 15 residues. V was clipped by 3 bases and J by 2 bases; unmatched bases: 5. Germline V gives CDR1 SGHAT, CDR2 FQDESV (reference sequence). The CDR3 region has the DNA TGTGCCAGCAGCTTGGGTGCGGGAGGGACCTACGAGCAGTACTTC. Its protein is CASSLGAGGTYEQYF.

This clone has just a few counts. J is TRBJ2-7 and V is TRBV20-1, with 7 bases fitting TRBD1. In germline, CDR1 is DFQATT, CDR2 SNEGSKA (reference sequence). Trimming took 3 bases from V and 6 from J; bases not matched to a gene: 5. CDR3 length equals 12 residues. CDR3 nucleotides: TGCAGTGCTAGTCCCAGGGGGAGCGAGCAGTACTTC. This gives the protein CSASPRGSEQYF.

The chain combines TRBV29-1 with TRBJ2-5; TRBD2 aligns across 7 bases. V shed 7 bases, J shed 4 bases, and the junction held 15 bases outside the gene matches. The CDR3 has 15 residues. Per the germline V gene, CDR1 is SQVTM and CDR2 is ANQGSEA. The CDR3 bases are TGCAGCGCCACCGGCGGGACTACCTCAATAGAGACCCAGTACTTC. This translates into CSATGGTTSIETQYF.

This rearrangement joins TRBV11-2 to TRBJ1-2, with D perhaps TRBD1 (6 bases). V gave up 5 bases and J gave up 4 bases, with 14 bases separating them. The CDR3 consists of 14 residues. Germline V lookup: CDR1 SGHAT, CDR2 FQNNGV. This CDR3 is CASSIQQGPYGYTF. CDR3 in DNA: TGTGCCAGCAGCATTCAACAGGGCCCCTATGGCTACACCTTC.

The CDR3 is CASSLGPLAVNEQFF. CDR3 bases: TGTGCCAGCAGCTTGGGCCCCCTGGCGGTCAATGAGCAGTTCTTC. The rearrangement joins TRBV5-6 to TRBJ2-1; D remains ambiguous. The CDR3 extends over 15 amino acids. With 0 bases removed from V and 6 bases from J, the gap between germline ends came to 13 bases. Germline-derived CDR1 and CDR2 are SGHDT and YYEEEE.